Listed below are T cell receptor beta chains from one sample, sequenced in a study of beta chain features in type 1 diabetes. Assay used: immunoSEQ multiplex PCR; TCRdb lists only in-frame clones, some missing. The sample lists about 470,000 clones, about 32% seen once, with around 0.065% in the top ten. The material sequenced was naive CD4+ T cells from blood. The receptor set was obtained from a man aged 18 to 29 in good health. Each CDR3 is given with its conserved first and last residue. The order of the fields is J gene, D gene, clone size, V gene, CDR3 protein, CDR3 DNA. The D gene is left open where the match is weak. Part of the rows lack a size; the others show once, few, many or a class for expanded clones.

TRBJ2-4,-,few,TRBV4-1,CASSQDRVPENIQYF,TGCGCCAGCAGCCAAGATCGGGTACCTGAAAACATTCAGTACTTC
TRBJ2-7,-,few,TRBV7-2,CASSPLSYEQYF,TGTGCCAGCAGCCCCCTCTCCTACGAGCAGTACTTC
TRBJ2-7,TRBD1,-,TRBV4-1,CASSPGQGDYYEQYF,TGCGCCAGCAGCCCCGGACAGGGAGACTACTACGAGCAGTACTTC
TRBJ1-1,-,few,TRBV15,CATSRDGATMNTEAFF,TGTGCCACCAGCAGAGATGGGGCAACAATGAACACTGAAGCTTTCTTT
TRBJ1-1,TRBD1,-,TRBV15,CATSREDRGSLNTEAFF,TGTGCCACCAGCAGAGAGGACAGGGGATCCCTGAACACTGAAGCTTTCTTT
TRBJ2-1,-,-,TRBV30,CACTTYNEQFF,TGTGCCTGTACGACCTACAATGAGCAGTTCTTC
TRBJ2-1,-,few,TRBV9,CASSVDLGEQFF,TGTGCCAGCAGCGTAGACCTCGGTGAGCAGTTCTTC
TRBJ1-2,-,few,TRBV23-1,CAFRECYGYTF,TGCGCCTTCAGGGAGTGCTATGGCTACACCTTC
TRBJ2-3,-,-,TRBV2,CASSRDGPSTDTQYF,TGTGCCAGCAGTAGGGACGGACCTAGCACAGATACGCAGTATTTT
TRBJ2-1,TRBD1,few,TRBV5-4,CASSLRKGASYNEQFF,TGTGCCAGCAGCTTGAGAAAGGGGGCTTCCTACAATGAGCAGTTCTTC
TRBJ2-1,-,-,TRBV29-1,CSTDSRETYNEQFF,TGCAGCACGGACTCACGGGAGACCTACAATGAGCAGTTCTTC
TRBJ2-7,-,-,TRBV20-1,CSASTLYEQYF,TGCAGTGCTAGCACGTTGTACGAGCAGTACTTC
TRBJ1-2,-,-,TRBV9,CASSVDLGWTSGYTF,TGTGCCAGCAGCGTTGACCTCGGATGGACAAGTGGCTACACCTTC
TRBJ2-5,-,-,TRBV9,CASSVGPNQETQYF,TGTGCCAGCAGCGTTGGACCAAACCAAGAGACCCAGTACTTC
TRBJ1-1,-,-,TRBV30,CAWSSLTGYNTEAFF,TGTGCCTGGAGCTCGTTGACAGGATATAACACTGAAGCTTTCTTT
TRBJ2-1,-,-,TRBV7-9,CASSLNRGRTNEQFF,TGTGCCAGCAGCTTAAATCGCGGAAGGACGAATGAGCAGTTCTTC
TRBJ2-2,-,few,TRBV7-2,CASSSPLQRNTGELFF,TGTGCCAGCAGCTCCCCTCTCCAGCGGAACACCGGGGAGCTGTTTTTT
TRBJ2-3,TRBD2,-,TRBV6-5,CASSLTSVSTDTQYF,TGTGCCAGCAGTCTGACTAGCGTTAGCACAGATACGCAGTATTTT
TRBJ2-5,TRBD2,few,TRBV30,CAWSALSGRAIHLRETQYF,TGTGCCTGGAGTGCCCTCAGCGGGAGGGCCATACATTTAAGAGAGACCCAGTACTTC
TRBJ2-1,-,few,TRBV18,CASSPGEDNEQFF,TGTGCCAGCTCTCCGGGGGAAGACAATGAGCAGTTCTTC
TRBJ2-6,TRBD2,once,TRBV9,CASSVGGGSGANVLTF,TGTGCCAGCAGCGTAGGGGGGGGTAGTGGGGCCAACGTCCTGACTTTC
TRBJ2-2,-,few,TRBV14,CASSQYAAGELFF,TGTGCCAGCAGCCAGTATGCGGCCGGGGAGCTGTTTTTT
TRBJ1-1,-,few,TRBV4-1,CASSQRVQLYTEAFF,TGCGCCAGCAGCCAAAGGGTACAGCTATACACTGAAGCTTTCTTT
TRBJ2-7,TRBD2,-,TRBV7-2,CASSPGTRRYEQYF,TGTGCCAGCAGCCCCGGGACTAGACGCTACGAGCAGTACTTC
TRBJ2-3,TRBD1,few,TRBV29-1,CSVEIYSNRGTQYF,TGCAGCGTTGAAATCTACTCAAACAGGGGGACGCAGTATTTT
TRBJ2-5,TRBD1,-,TRBV25-1,CASSEVGQGAGETQYF,TGTGCCAGCAGTGAGGTGGGGCAGGGGGCAGGAGAGACCCAGTACTTC
TRBJ2-4,-,-,TRBV27,CATSAGSGGIQYF,TGTGCTACCTCAGCGGGTTCTGGTGGCATTCAGTACTTC
TRBJ2-6,TRBD1,few,TRBV5-1,CASTGTGAGANVLTF,TGCGCCAGCACCGGGACAGGGGCTGGGGCCAACGTCCTGACTTTC
TRBJ1-1,-,-,TRBV5-1,CASSIGTVSMNTEAFF,TGCGCCAGCAGCATCGGGACGGTCTCCATGAACACTGAAGCTTTCTTT
TRBJ2-3,-,few,TRBV20-1,CSARVSDTQYF,TGCAGTGCCAGGGTATCAGATACGCAGTATTTT
TRBJ2-1,-,few,TRBV18,CASSPGTSYNNEQFF,TGTGCCAGCTCACCTGGGACTTCCTATAACAATGAGCAGTTCTTC
TRBJ2-2,-,-,TRBV6-6,CAANLRVNTGELFF,TGTGCCGCGAACCTCAGGGTGAACACCGGGGAGCTGTTTTTT
TRBJ2-2,-,few,TRBV18,CASSPTRPGELFF,TGTGCCAGCTCACCGACTAGACCCGGGGAGCTGTTTTTT
TRBJ2-7,-,-,TRBV10-3,CAIQGMPYEQYF,TGTGCCATTCAGGGAATGCCCTACGAGCAGTACTTC
TRBJ2-7,TRBD2,few,TRBV30,CAWSGESSGGFYEQYF,TGTGCCTGGAGTGGAGAGTCTAGCGGAGGGTTCTACGAGCAGTACTTC
TRBJ2-1,TRBD2,-,TRBV4-2,CASSQDWAEREVYEQFF,TGTGCCAGCAGCCAAGATTGGGCCGAGCGGGAGGTGTATGAGCAGTTCTTC
TRBJ2-1,-,-,TRBV11-2,CASSPRRLYNEQFF,TGTGCCAGCAGCCCACGTAGGCTTTACAATGAGCAGTTCTTC
TRBJ2-5,TRBD2,few,TRBV6-5,CASRQTSGQETQYF,TGTGCCAGCAGGCAGACTAGCGGCCAAGAGACCCAGTACTTC